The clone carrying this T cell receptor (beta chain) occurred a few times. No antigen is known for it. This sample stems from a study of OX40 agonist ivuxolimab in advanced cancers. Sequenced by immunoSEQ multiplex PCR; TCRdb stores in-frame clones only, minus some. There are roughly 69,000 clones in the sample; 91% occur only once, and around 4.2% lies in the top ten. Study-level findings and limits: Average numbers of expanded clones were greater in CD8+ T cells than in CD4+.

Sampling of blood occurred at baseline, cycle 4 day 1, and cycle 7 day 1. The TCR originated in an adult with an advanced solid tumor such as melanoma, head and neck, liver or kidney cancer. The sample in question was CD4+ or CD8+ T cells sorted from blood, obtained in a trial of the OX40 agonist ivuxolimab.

The CDR3 coding sequence is TGTGCCAGCAGCCAAGGAGTGGGGAATTCACCCCTCCACTTT. Translated, it gives CASSQGVGNSPLHF. This sequence joins TRBV4-2 and TRBJ1-6; the D is unclear. This CDR3 contains 14 residues. Germline V gives CDR1 LGHNA, CDR2 YNFKEQ. V lost 1 base and J lost 7, with 8 bases in between.